This entry lists 5 T cell receptor beta chains sequenced from one sample in a study of identical twins. TCRdb reanalysed the 5' RACE reads using MiXCR and keeps one entry per CDR3 protein. The sample has about 250,000 distinct CDR3 sequences, about 8.3% seen once. These sequences were also reported in another study, on yellow fever vaccine responses in identical twins.

Specimen: CD8+ T cells sorted from blood. All receptors come from a young woman in good health.

In this sample, this clonotype turned up a few times. Here the CDR3 reads CSASYPGNEQYF. DNA for the CDR3: TGCAGTGCTAGTTATCCGGGGAACGAGCAGTACTTC. The chain has TRBV20-1 and TRBJ2-7; the D gene is possibly TRBD2 (5 bases). V lost 3 bases and J 5 bases, leaving 11 bases between the germline ends. The CDR3 has 12 amino acids. Germline V gives CDR1 DFQATT, CDR2 SNEGSKA (reference sequence).

The sample holds a few counts of this clonotype. The J gene is TRBJ2-3, the V gene TRBV9, with 9 positions matching TRBD2. With V trimmed by 0 bases and J by 2 bases, 4 bases remained unmatched. This CDR3 contains 16 residues. Germline CDR1 SGDLS, CDR2 YYNGEE. In DNA form, the CDR3 reads TGTGCCAGCAGCGTAGTCGCGGGAGGGCCCACAGATACGCAGTATTTT. This sequence encodes CASSVVAGGPTDTQYF.

In its sample, this clonotype was seen many times. The chain joins TRBV27 to TRBJ1-5, with D unclear. Germline lookup yields CDR1 MNHEY and CDR2 SMNVEV (reference sequence). The CDR3 totals 13 residues. Between the trimmed V and J ends, which lost 3 bases and 0 bases, there was a span of 3 bases. The CDR3 region has the DNA TGTGCCAGCAGTTTGAGTAGCAATCAGCCCCAGCATTTT. Its translation: CASSLSSNQPQHF.

This clonotype occurred a few times. This chain uses TRBV21-1 with TRBJ2-5. TRBV21-1 is labeled a pseudogene. The CDR3 has 15 residues. The CDR3 is CASSKWSYSQETQYF. The CDR3 coding sequence is TGTGCCAGCAGCAAATGGTCGTATTCGCAAGAGACCCAGTACTTC.

This clonotype was seen many times. The genes are TRBV29-1 and TRBJ2-1; perhaps TRBD1 as D (6 bases). The CDR3 has 14 amino acids. Germline V gene sequence: CDR1 SQVTM, CDR2 ANQGSEA. Trimming took 8 bases from V and 0 from J, leaving 14 bases between them. In DNA, the CDR3 is TGCAGCACTACAGGGTTAAGCTCCTACAATGAGCAGTTCTTC. This encodes CSTTGLSSYNEQFF.